The rows below give T cell receptor beta chains drawn from one sample of a study of technical replicates of blood from a handful of donors. Sequenced by immunoSEQ multiplex PCR; TCRdb stores in-frame clones only, minus some. The repertoire holds some 80,000 clones, 90% to 95% seen once, with approximately 0.42% in the top ten. The specimen sequenced was T cells isolated from PBMCs. These receptors all come from a human donor in good health. Each CDR3 is given without its conserved first and last residue.

v_call: TRBV9
cdr3_length: 12
j_call: TRBJ2-7
cdr3_aa: ASSVGDPSYEQY

v_call: TRBV7-2
cdr3_length: 14
j_call: TRBJ2-7
cdr3_aa: ASSSSGKRTSYEQY

v_call: TRBV6-4
cdr3_length: 12
j_call: TRBJ2-1
cdr3_aa: ASSEQRDSNEQF

v_call: TRBV11-3
cdr3_length: 13
j_call: TRBJ2-5
cdr3_aa: ASSPGGTTQETQY

v_call: TRBV10-3
cdr3_length: 10
j_call: TRBJ1-2
cdr3_aa: AISETDYGYT

v_call: TRBV5-1
cdr3_length: 11
j_call: TRBJ1-4
cdr3_aa: ASSPGQGEKLF

v_call: TRBV7-2
cdr3_length: 13
j_call: TRBJ1-4
cdr3_aa: ASSFGTGEGEKLF

v_call: TRBV6-1
cdr3_length: 12
j_call: TRBJ1-1
cdr3_aa: ASSEVRDRYEAF

v_call: TRBV4-3
cdr3_length: 12
j_call: TRBJ1-1
cdr3_aa: ASSQVGGSTEAF

v_call: TRBV19
cdr3_length: 13
j_call: TRBJ2-1
cdr3_aa: ASSYSGSSYNEQF

v_call: TRBV7-2
cdr3_length: 13
j_call: TRBJ2-7
cdr3_aa: ASSLGLAGGDEQY

v_call: TRBV7-3
cdr3_length: 12
j_call: TRBJ1-1
cdr3_aa: ASSLSGVNTEAF

v_call: TRBV19
cdr3_length: 12
j_call: TRBJ2-3
cdr3_aa: ASTPGQGPDTQY

v_call: TRBV29-1
cdr3_length: 12
j_call: TRBJ2-1
cdr3_aa: SVEDRGAYNEQF

v_call: TRBV7-9
cdr3_length: 13
j_call: TRBJ2-1
cdr3_aa: ASSSDRELYNEQF

v_call: TRBV7-8
cdr3_length: 14
j_call: TRBJ2-1
cdr3_aa: ASTPWGGGTYNEQF

v_call: TRBV7-9
cdr3_length: 13
j_call: TRBJ1-3
cdr3_aa: ASSPGGFSGNTIY

v_call: TRBV15
cdr3_length: 12
j_call: TRBJ1-5
cdr3_aa: ATSGTGYNQPQH

v_call: TRBV13
cdr3_length: 12
j_call: TRBJ1-2
cdr3_aa: ASSLLGAVEGYT

v_call: TRBV4-1
cdr3_length: 14
j_call: TRBJ2-3
cdr3_aa: ASSGFGTSPRDTQY

v_call: TRBV4-1
cdr3_length: 15
j_call: TRBJ2-1
cdr3_aa: ASSQDGQLAGDSEQF

v_call: TRBV27
cdr3_length: 12
j_call: TRBJ2-7
cdr3_aa: ASSLGGRLNEQY

v_call: TRBV2
cdr3_length: 10
j_call: TRBJ1-5
cdr3_aa: ASGSSLQPQH

v_call: TRBV19
cdr3_length: 13
j_call: TRBJ1-3
cdr3_aa: ASSMGLISGNTIY

v_call: TRBV9
cdr3_length: 14
j_call: TRBJ2-2
cdr3_aa: ASSSAGTGKTGELF

v_call: TRBV27
cdr3_length: 12
j_call: TRBJ2-1
cdr3_aa: ASSPEGLDNEQF

v_call: TRBV27
cdr3_length: 15
j_call: TRBJ1-5
cdr3_aa: ASGRVGTGKLGQPQH

v_call: TRBV9
cdr3_length: 12
j_call: TRBJ2-7
cdr3_aa: ASSVAPNSYEQY

v_call: TRBV27
cdr3_length: 14
j_call: TRBJ2-7
cdr3_aa: ASSLHSSGQGYEQY

v_call: TRBV27
cdr3_length: 11
j_call: TRBJ2-5
cdr3_aa: ASSFYGGETQY

v_call: TRBV29-1
cdr3_length: 8
j_call: TRBJ2-5
cdr3_aa: SVSQETQY

v_call: TRBV7-2
cdr3_length: 12
j_call: TRBJ2-7
cdr3_aa: AINSGSRAYEQY

v_call: TRBV6-5
cdr3_length: 11
j_call: TRBJ1-2
cdr3_aa: ASSRTGNYGYT

v_call: TRBV4-1
cdr3_length: 11
j_call: TRBJ1-1
cdr3_aa: ASRQDRGTEAF

v_call: TRBV15
cdr3_length: 10
j_call: TRBJ2-2
cdr3_aa: ATSRWPGELF

v_call: TRBV11-3
cdr3_length: 14
j_call: TRBJ2-1
cdr3_aa: ASSLGQTSGIGEQF

v_call: TRBV27
cdr3_length: 12
j_call: TRBJ1-2
cdr3_aa: ASSLVPGGYGYT

v_call: TRBV19
cdr3_length: 9
j_call: TRBJ1-2
cdr3_aa: ASSPGEGYT

v_call: TRBV9
cdr3_length: 14
j_call: TRBJ1-2
cdr3_aa: ASSVAPEDRGDGYT

v_call: TRBV10-3
cdr3_length: 13
j_call: TRBJ1-5
cdr3_aa: AIRAGGNSNQPQH

v_call: TRBV13
cdr3_length: 15
j_call: TRBJ2-3
cdr3_aa: ASSSITGTGGTDTQY

v_call: TRBV9
cdr3_length: 14
j_call: TRBJ2-2
cdr3_aa: ASSARGDRGAGELF

v_call: TRBV4-1
cdr3_length: 13
j_call: TRBJ2-3
cdr3_aa: ASSQETRRTDTQY

v_call: TRBV28
cdr3_length: 13
j_call: TRBJ2-1
cdr3_aa: ASRVAGWIYNEQF

v_call: TRBV10-3
cdr3_length: 14
j_call: TRBJ1-1
cdr3_aa: AIGVAGGRMNTEAF

v_call: TRBV2
cdr3_length: 11
j_call: TRBJ1-2
cdr3_aa: ASIGGRVYGYT

v_call: TRBV28
cdr3_length: 15
j_call: TRBJ2-1
cdr3_aa: ASSLSQGAGERDEQF

v_call: TRBV7-2
cdr3_length: 14
j_call: TRBJ2-1
cdr3_aa: ASSLAASGFYNEQF

v_call: TRBV2
cdr3_length: 14
j_call: TRBJ1-1
cdr3_aa: ASSGPGQGERTEAF

v_call: TRBV9
cdr3_length: 13
j_call: TRBJ2-1
cdr3_aa: ASSPPPAEENEQF

v_call: TRBV11-1
cdr3_length: 11
j_call: TRBJ1-2
cdr3_aa: ASSQGGAYGYT

v_call: TRBV6-5
cdr3_length: 12
j_call: TRBJ2-5
cdr3_aa: ASREYQTQETQY

v_call: TRBV7-3
cdr3_length: 12
j_call: TRBJ2-3
cdr3_aa: ASSLNTGTDTQY

v_call: TRBV5-3
cdr3_length: 15
j_call: TRBJ2-1
cdr3_aa: ARSGTSGRPGYNEQF

v_call: TRBV5-1
cdr3_length: 12
j_call: TRBJ2-7
cdr3_aa: ASSLGGAPNEQY

v_call: TRBV5-1
cdr3_length: 14
j_call: TRBJ2-1
cdr3_aa: ASSLASAEMGNEQF

v_call: TRBV29-1
cdr3_length: 12
j_call: TRBJ1-1
cdr3_aa: SASYNRGNTEAF

v_call: TRBV2
cdr3_length: 15
j_call: TRBJ2-5
cdr3_aa: ASSTGTSGRGWETQY

v_call: TRBV4-1
cdr3_length: 11
j_call: TRBJ2-5
cdr3_aa: ASSPRQAETQY